This passage covers 3 T cell receptor beta chains from one sample sequenced in a study of human T cells and chemical hapten exposure. The time point was: pre-sensitization, week 0. The treatment is: therapeutic diphenylcyclopropenone sensitization with weekly scalp DPC. TCRdb analysed the RACE reads with MiXCR anew, one entry per CDR3 protein. Here the sample spans 300,000 to 400,000 distinct CDR3 sequences, 5% to 6.5% being singletons. The material sequenced was whole blood, taken in connection with sensitization to the hapten diphenylcyclopropenone (DPC). Every receptor here comes from a woman aged 45-60 years with alopecia areata. Some clones in this sample may be carry-over from other donors' samples.

This chain connects TRBV3-1 to TRBJ2-2; D is uncertain. V lost 1 base and J 6 bases, leaving 9 bases between the germline ends. Germline CDR1 is LGHDT and CDR2 is YNNKEL (reference sequence). The length of the CDR3 is 14 residues. The CDR3 reads CASSQARVSGELFF. The CDR3, as DNA: TGTGCCAGCAGCCAAGCAAGGGTGTCCGGGGAGCTGTTTTTT.

This clonotype was detected many times. The chain joins TRBV6-2 or TRBV6-3 to TRBJ2-1, with 8 bases identical to TRBD1. This CDR3 contains 14 residues. V lost 4 bases to trimming and J lost 8 bases; unmatched junction nucleotides: 7. Germline CDR1 is MNHEY and CDR2 is SVGEGT. In nucleotides, the CDR3 is TGTGCCAGCAGTTTGCAGGGGGCCCGAGATGAGCAGTTCTTC. Its translation: CASSLQGARDEQFF.

The V gene is TRBV9, the J gene TRBJ2-6; D not resolved. V lost 7 bases to trimming and J lost 4 bases, with 18 bases between them. The CDR3 runs 16 residues. Germline V lookup: CDR1 SGDLS, CDR2 YYNGEE. The CDR3: CASGTPVRAGANVLTF. The CDR3 DNA sequence: TGTGCCAGCGGTACTCCCGTACGGGCCGGGGCCAACGTCCTGACTTTC.